Below, 21 T cell receptor beta chains from the same sample are listed, as sequenced in a study of CD8 T cells in ankylosing spondylitis. TCRdb re-analysed the 5' RACE reads in MiXCR, keeping a single row per CDR3 protein. The sample consists of a few hundred thousand distinct CDR3 sequences, approximately 10% of them appearing once. Sequencing was done on a sample of blood, either unsorted or a sorted T cell fraction (not recorded which). These receptors were taken from a female donor with ankylosing spondylitis or in good health (not recorded which).

The rearrangement joins TRBV20-1 to TRBJ2-3, with D possibly called TRBD1 or TRBD2 (7 bases each). The CDR3 totals 11 residues. Germline values: CDR1 DFQATT, CDR2 SNEGSKA (reference sequence). Trimming cost V 7 bases and J 7 bases, with 12 bases left between them. CDR3 amino acids: CSGQGGNTQYF. CDR3 nucleotide sequence: TGCAGTGGGCAGGGGGGGAATACGCAGTATTTT.

This clonotype was observed a few times. The chain couples TRBV12-3 or TRBV12-4 to TRBJ1-2; no reliable D call. Between the trimmed V and J ends, which lost 4 bases and 4 bases, there was a span of 7 bases. The CDR3 contains 12 residues. DNA for the CDR3: TGTGCCAGCAGTTCGGACCTCTATGGCTACACCTTC. Translating gives CASSSDLYGYTF.

Turning to this clonotype: The junction and the germline gene differ at one end; a read error may be behind it. This chain joins TRBV10-3 and TRBJ1-2, with no clear D. The CDR3 extends over 13 amino acids. Germline V gene data show CDR1 as ENHRY and CDR2 as SYGVKD. The CDR3 sequence: CAVSPLGDYGDTF. Written as DNA, the CDR3 is TGTGCCGTCTCACCCCTTGGCGACTATGGCGACACCTTC.

The sample holds many counts of this clonotype. The chain is built from TRBV9 and TRBJ2-2, with D possibly matching TRBD1 (6 bases). V was trimmed by 3 bases and J by 3 bases, leaving 9 bases between them. The CDR3 totals 14 residues. CDR1 and CDR2 from the germline V gene are SGDLS and YYNGEE. CDR3 residues: CASSEQGYTGELFF. DNA for the CDR3: TGTGCCAGCAGCGAACAGGGTTACACCGGGGAGCTGTTTTTT.

The rearrangement links TRBV15 to TRBJ2-3; 9 bases are shared with TRBD2. The V and J ends lost 0 bases and 4 bases, in that order; junction bases with no gene match: 8. This CDR3 is 17 amino acids long. Germline V CDR1 and CDR2: LNHNV, YYDKDF (reference sequence). CDR3 nucleotides: TGTGCCACCAGCAGAGATAACGCGGGAGGGCCCTCAGATACGCAGTATTTT. Protein product: CATSRDNAGGPSDTQYF. Full variable domain (remainder filled in from reference TRBV15 and TRBJ2-3): DAMVIQNPRYQVTQFGKPVTLSCSQTLNHNVMYWYQQKSSQAPKLLFHYYDKDFNNEADTPDNFQSRRPNTSFCFLDIRSPGLGDTAMYLCATSRDNAGGPSDTQYFGPGTRLTVL.

This clonotype was seen a few times. The chain joins TRBV27 to TRBJ2-4; a weak D match, TRBD1 (6 bases). Germline V gene sequence: CDR1 MNHEY, CDR2 SMNVEV (reference sequence). The CDR3 is made up of 16 amino acids. Deletions cut 0 bases from V and 4 bases from J, with 13 bases between. The CDR3 loop reads CASSLSPGHRKNIQYF. CDR3 coding DNA: TGTGCCAGCAGTTTATCACCGGGACACCGAAAAAACATTCAGTACTTC.

This clonotype was seen at least ten times. This chain connects TRBV20-1 to TRBJ2-5, with TRBD1 matching 9 bases. Germline V gene sequence: CDR1 DFQATT, CDR2 SNEGSKA (reference sequence). V lost 6 bases and J lost 7; bases outside the gene matches: 15. The CDR3 runs 15 residues. The CDR3, as DNA: TGCAGTGCCCCGATAGGGACAGGGTTAATTGGGACCCAGTACTTC. Its translation: CSAPIGTGLIGTQYF.

V usage is TRBV5-1 and J usage is TRBJ2-5; 7 nucleotides agree with TRBD1. Trimming took 0 bases from V and 3 from J; bases not matched to a gene: 8. This CDR3 spans 16 amino acids. CDR1 and CDR2 (germline): SGHRS, YFSETQ. The CDR3 DNA sequence: TGCGCCAGCAGCTTGGCGGGAAGGGGGACAGAAGAGACCCAGTACTTC. Translated: CASSLAGRGTEETQYF. The complete variable domain, with remaining parts taken from reference TRBV5-1 and TRBJ2-5, reads KAGVTQTPRYLIKTRGQQVTLSCSPISGHRSVSWYQQTPGQGLQFLFEYFSETQRNKGNFPGRFSGRQFSNSRSEMNVSTLELGDSALYLCASSLAGRGTEETQYFGPGTRLLVL.

The chain recombines TRBV18 with TRBJ1-1; TRBD1 is a possible D gene (5 bases). The CDR3 length is 14 residues. The V end was cut by 8 bases, the J end by 0 bases, with 13 bases between. In germline, CDR1 is KGHSH, CDR2 LQKENI. As DNA, the CDR3 is TGTGCCAGCCGCTTGACAGAAATGAACACTGAAGCTTTCTTT. Translated: CASRLTEMNTEAFF. Filled out from reference TRBV18 and TRBJ1-1, the complete variable domain reads NAGVMQNPRHLVRRRGQEARLRCSPMKGHSHVYWYRQLPEEGLKFMVYLQKENIIDESGMPKERFSAEFPKEGPSILRIQQVVRGDSAAYFCASRLTEMNTEAFFGQGTRLTVV.

The chain links TRBV7-9 to TRBJ2-5; 9 positions match TRBD1. The CDR3 contains 16 residues. The germline CDR1 and CDR2 sequences are SEHNR and FQNEAQ (reference sequence). Germline trimming cut 3 bases from V and 5 bases from J; bases unmatched to any gene: 10. CDR3 sequence: CASSLAGTGSIETQYF. CDR3 nucleotides: TGTGCCAGCAGCTTGGCCGGGACAGGGTCAATCGAGACCCAGTACTTC.

This clonotype was seen repeatedly, ten times or more. This chain joins TRBV5-1 and TRBJ2-4; D is unresolved. The CDR3 extends over 15 amino acids. Trimming stripped 0 bases from V and 0 bases from J, with 7 bases between. CDR1 is SGHRS, CDR2 YFSETQ, per germline. As DNA, the CDR3 is TGCGCCAGCAGCTTGGTAGAAGGAGCCAAAAACATTCAGTACTTC. Translation gives CASSLVEGAKNIQYF.

This clonotype was seen ten or more times. J is TRBJ2-1 and V is TRBV6-6; D remains unclear. Germline V gene data show CDR1 as MNHNY and CDR2 as SVGAGI (reference sequence). V was clipped by 8 bases and J by 5 bases, with 10 bases between them. CDR3 size: 12 residues. CDR3 protein: CASGSRNNEQFF. For the CDR3, the DNA is TGTGCCAGCGGCTCGCGTAACAATGAGCAGTTCTTC.

The V and J genes are TRBV19 and TRBJ2-2; TRBD2 agrees at 7 bases. V shed 7 bases, J shed 8 bases, and the junction held 16 bases outside the gene matches. Germline CDR1 is LNHDA and CDR2 is SQIVND (reference sequence). CDR3 size: 16 residues. The CDR3 spells CASTTPTPGGPGELFF. The CDR3 nucleotides are TGTGCCAGTACAACCCCCACACCGGGAGGACCGGGGGAGCTGTTTTTT. The full variable domain, completed using reference TRBV19 and TRBJ2-2, is DGGITQSPKYLFRKEGQNVTLSCEQNLNHDAMYWYRQDPGQGLRLIYYSQIVNDFQKGDIAEGYSVSREKKESFPLTVTSAQKNPTAFYLCASTTPTPGGPGELFFGEGSRLTVL.

This clonotype was counted ten times or more. The V and J genes are TRBV24-1 and TRBJ2-3; 10 bases line up with TRBD2. With 4 bases clipped from V and 0 bases from J, the junction kept 6 bases outside the gene matches. The CDR3 is made up of 17 amino acids. Looked up from germline, CDR1 is KGHDR and CDR2 is SFDVKD. The CDR3: CATSDLKTSGSTDTQYF. Written as DNA, the CDR3 is TGTGCCACCAGTGACTTAAAGACTAGCGGGAGCACAGATACGCAGTATTTT.

This clonotype was detected ten times or more. The V and J genes are TRBV27 and TRBJ1-2; 10 bases match TRBD1. Germline V gene sequence: CDR1 MNHEY, CDR2 SMNVEV (reference sequence). The CDR3 is 16 amino acids. Trimming took 4 bases from V and 7 from J; bases not matched to a gene: 12. This CDR3 is CASSSDRGHSPSGYTF. CDR3 nucleotides: TGTGCCAGCAGTTCCGACAGGGGGCATTCCCCTAGTGGCTACACCTTC.

This clonotype was detected ten times or more. The chain combines TRBV12-3 or TRBV12-4 with TRBJ1-5; D gene unclear. This CDR3 is built from 15 residues. V lost 6 bases to trimming and J lost 2 bases, with 14 bases between them. CDR3 loop: CASRLGRSRNQPQHF. For the CDR3, the DNA is TGTGCCAGCAGACTAGGTCGATCCCGCAATCAGCCCCAGCATTTT.

This clonotype has more than one count but fewer than ten. V usage is TRBV29-1 and J usage is TRBJ1-1; TRBD1 is a possible D gene (6 bases). The CDR3 is 10 residues long. Germline-derived CDR1 and CDR2 are SQVTM and ANQGSEA. Trimming cost V 6 bases and J 5 bases, with 7 bases left between them. CDR3 bases: TGCAGCGTAAGGGGGACTGAAGCTTTCTTT. This sequence encodes CSVRGTEAFF. Using reference TRBV29-1 and TRBJ1-1 for the parts outside the CDR3, the full variable domain is SAVISQKPSRDICQRGTSLTIQCQVDSQVTMMFWYRQQPGQSLTLIATANQGSEATYESGFVIDKFPISRPNLTFSTLTVSNMSPEDSSIYLCSVRGTEAFFGQGTRLTVV.

This clonotype has a count of ten or more. The genes are TRBV29-1 and TRBJ2-6, with 7 bases fitting TRBD1. V shed 5 bases and J 3 bases; nucleotides not matched to a gene: 10. Germline V gives CDR1 SQVTM, CDR2 ANQGSEA. The CDR3 has 16 amino acids. CDR3 sequence: CSVSGTESFGANVLTF. CDR3 in DNA: TGCAGCGTTTCCGGGACAGAATCGTTTGGGGCCAACGTCCTGACTTTC. The full variable domain, completed using reference TRBV29-1 and TRBJ2-6, is SAVISQKPSRDICQRGTSLTIQCQVDSQVTMMFWYRQQPGQSLTLIATANQGSEATYESGFVIDKFPISRPNLTFSTLTVSNMSPEDSSIYLCSVSGTESFGANVLTFGAGSRLTVL.

With regard to this clonotype: A much larger clone is a single base away; this may be a read error. The chain is built from TRBV6-1 and TRBJ1-2, with D maybe TRBD1 (6 bases). The CDR3 is made up of 14 amino acids. The germline V gene encodes CDR1 MNHNS and CDR2 SASEGT. DNA of the CDR3: TGTGCCAGCACCCGGATGGACAGCACTTATGGCGACACCTTC. This codes for CASTRMDSTYGDTF.

This clonotype has ten or more counts. The CDR3: CASSSGHAFF. The CDR3 DNA sequence: TGTGCCAGCAGTTCAGGGCACGCTTTCTTT. V and J are TRBV12-3 or TRBV12-4 and TRBJ1-1; tentative D call: TRBD1 (5 bases). V dropped 4 bases and J dropped 11 bases, with 8 bases sitting between them. CDR3 length equals 10 residues.

This clonotype was counted ten times or more. The chain uses TRBV20-1 and TRBJ2-2, with 7 positions matching TRBD2. V shed 2 bases and J 5 bases; nucleotides not matched to a gene: 11. This CDR3 region has 16 residues. CDR1 is DFQATT, CDR2 SNEGSKA, per germline (reference sequence). Here the CDR3 DNA reads TGCAGTGCTAGAATGGGCGGCGGGAGACGAACCGGGGAGCTGTTTTTT. This gives the protein CSARMGGGRRTGELFF.